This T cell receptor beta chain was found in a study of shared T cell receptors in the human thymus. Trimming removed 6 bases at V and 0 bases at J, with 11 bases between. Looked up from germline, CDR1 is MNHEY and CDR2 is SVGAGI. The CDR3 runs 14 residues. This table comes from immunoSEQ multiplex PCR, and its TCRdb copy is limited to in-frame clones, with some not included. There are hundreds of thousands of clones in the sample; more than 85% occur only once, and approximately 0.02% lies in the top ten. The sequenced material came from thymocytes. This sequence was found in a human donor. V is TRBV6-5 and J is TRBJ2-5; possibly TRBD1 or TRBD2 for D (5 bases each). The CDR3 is CASRPRDHQETQYF. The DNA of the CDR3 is TGTGCCAGCAGGCCTCGGGACCACCAAGAGACCCAGTACTTC.